This paragraph reports one T cell receptor beta chain. Its antigen remains unidentified. These data belong to a study of Ad26.COV2.S vaccination and SARS-CoV-2 variants. Study conclusions and caveats: Assessments of TCR breadth and depth may have underestimated the total T cell responses.

This table comes from immunoSEQ multiplex PCR, and its TCRdb copy is limited to in-frame clones, with some not included. Seen here are 450,000 to 550,000 clones, approximately 92% observed once, and the top ten hold about 2.5%. Stated treatment: roughly 20 received Ad26.COV2.S at low or high dose, single or two shots; roughly five received placebo; per-sample allocation not given. Sampling took place 63 days after the first vaccine or placebo injection. Germline CDR1 is LGHNA and CDR2 is YNFKEQ. Trimming cost V 4 bases and J 3 bases; bases outside gene matches: 10. This CDR3 is 16 amino acids long. This sample comprised peripheral blood, obtained in a trial of Ad26.COV2.S vaccine versus placebo. V and J are TRBV4-2 and TRBJ2-7, with TRBD1 matching 9 bases. This sequence originates from a person between 18 and 60 years old who received the Ad26.COV2.S COVID-19 vaccine or a placebo. The CDR3 region has the DNA TGTGCCAGCAGCCCCAAACCGGGACAGGGTGTCTACGAGCAGTACTTC. Translating it yields CASSPKPGQGVYEQYF.